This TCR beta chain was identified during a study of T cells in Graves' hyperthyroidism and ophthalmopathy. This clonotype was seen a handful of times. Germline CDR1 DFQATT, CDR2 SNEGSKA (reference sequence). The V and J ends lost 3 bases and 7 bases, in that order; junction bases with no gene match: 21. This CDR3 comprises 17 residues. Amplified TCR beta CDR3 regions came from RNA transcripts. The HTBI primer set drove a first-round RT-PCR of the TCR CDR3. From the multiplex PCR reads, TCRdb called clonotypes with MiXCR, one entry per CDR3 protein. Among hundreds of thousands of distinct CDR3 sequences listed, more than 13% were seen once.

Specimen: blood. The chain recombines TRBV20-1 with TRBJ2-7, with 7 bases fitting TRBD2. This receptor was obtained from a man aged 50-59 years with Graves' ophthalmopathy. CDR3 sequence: CSARGIGWEGSAGEQYF. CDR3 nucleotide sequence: TGCAGTGCTAGGGGAATCGGATGGGAGGGATCCGCGGGGGAGCAGTACTTC.